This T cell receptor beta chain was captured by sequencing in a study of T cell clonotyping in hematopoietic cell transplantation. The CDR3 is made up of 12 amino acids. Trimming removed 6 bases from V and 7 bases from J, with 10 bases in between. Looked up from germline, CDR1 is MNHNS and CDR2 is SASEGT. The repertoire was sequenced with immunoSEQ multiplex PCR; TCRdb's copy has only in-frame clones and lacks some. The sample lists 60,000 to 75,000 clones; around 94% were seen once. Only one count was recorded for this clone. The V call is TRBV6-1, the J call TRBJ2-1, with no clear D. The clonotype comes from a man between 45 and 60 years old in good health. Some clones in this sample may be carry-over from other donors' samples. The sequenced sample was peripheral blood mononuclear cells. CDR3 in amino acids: CASRDPLNEQFF. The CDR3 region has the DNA TGTGCCAGCAGGGACCCCTTAAATGAGCAGTTCTTC.